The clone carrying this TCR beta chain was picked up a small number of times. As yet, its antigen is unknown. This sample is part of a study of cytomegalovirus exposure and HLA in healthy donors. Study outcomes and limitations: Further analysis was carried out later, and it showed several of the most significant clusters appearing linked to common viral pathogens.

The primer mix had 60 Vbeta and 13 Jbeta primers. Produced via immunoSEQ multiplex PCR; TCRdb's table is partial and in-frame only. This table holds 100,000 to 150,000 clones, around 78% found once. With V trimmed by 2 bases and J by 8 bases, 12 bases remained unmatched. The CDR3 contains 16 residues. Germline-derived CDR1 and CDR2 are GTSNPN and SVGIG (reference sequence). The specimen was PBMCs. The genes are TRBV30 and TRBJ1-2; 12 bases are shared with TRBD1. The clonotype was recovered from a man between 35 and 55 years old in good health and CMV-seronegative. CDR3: CAWSPTSGQGARGYTF. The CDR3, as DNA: TGTGCCTGGAGTCCCACCTCGGGACAGGGGGCGCGAGGCTACACCTTC.